This is a list of T cell receptor beta chains from one sample in a study of lymphopenia after photon versus proton radiotherapy. Clones were read by immunoSEQ multiplex PCR, and TCRdb kept only the in-frame ones, dropping some. The table includes 25,000 to 35,000 clones, around 94% detected once. This specimen consisted of peripheral blood, obtained from a patient treated with photon-based radiotherapy. These receptors were collected from a woman aged 45-65 years with cholangiocarcinoma. Each CDR3 is given with its conserved first and last residue. D genes are given only for firm matches. Clone size is given for some rows only: seen once, a few or many times, or a class if the clone is expanded.

D,length,size,J,V,DNA,CDR3
NA,17,NA,TRBJ2-7,TRBV7-2,TGTGCCAGCAGCTCCAGGGGGGCGGCGGCGCTTTCCTACGAGCAGTACTTC,CASSSRGAAALSYEQYF
NA,11,NA,TRBJ2-1,TRBV5-1,TGCGCCAGCAGCTTGGCCGATGAGCAGTTCTTC,CASSLADEQFF
TRBD1,15,once,TRBJ1-2,TRBV28,TGTGCCAGCAGCTCAGGGGGGGCTACTAACTATGGCTACACCTTC,CASSSGGATNYGYTF
NA,14,NA,TRBJ1-5,TRBV30,TGTGCCTGGAGATCATCGGCGGGTCATCAGCCCCAGCATTTT,CAWRSSAGHQPQHF
NA,14,NA,TRBJ1-3,TRBV6-5,TGTGCCAGCAGTTACCAGGCCTCTGGAAACACCATATATTTT,CASSYQASGNTIYF
TRBD1,16,NA,TRBJ1-1,TRBV18,TGTGCCAGCTCACCGTTGCAGGGGGCGAGGAACACTGAAGCTTTCTTT,CASSPLQGARNTEAFF
NA,11,NA,TRBJ2-7,TRBV29-1,TGCAGCGTTGACGGGGGCCACGAGCAGTACTTC,CSVDGGHEQYF
TRBD1,17,NA,TRBJ1-6,TRBV7-2,TGTGCCAGCAGCTTAGTCCTAAAGACAGGGGGCGGTTCACCCCTCCACTTT,CASSLVLKTGGGSPLHF
NA,16,NA,TRBJ1-3,TRBV6-5,TGTGCCAGCAGTTACGATGGCCCCAACTCTGGAAACACCATATATTTT,CASSYDGPNSGNTIYF
NA,17,NA,TRBJ1-4,TRBV4-3,TGCGCCAGCAGCCAAGTCGGACCGGGCCCGAGAGGAGAAAAACTGTTTTTT,CASSQVGPGPRGEKLFF
NA,15,NA,TRBJ1-1,TRBV27,TGTGCCAGCAGTCCTTACCTTGGACAAACACTTGAAGCTTTCTTT,CASSPYLGQTLEAFF
NA,13,few,TRBJ1-6,TRBV6-5,TGTGCCAGCAGGAGGACCGGCGATTCACCCCTCCACTTT,CASRRTGDSPLHF
NA,15,NA,TRBJ1-4,TRBV6-1,TGTGCCAGCTCCCACGAATCCGGGGGCGGTGAAAAACTGTTTTTT,CASSHESGGGEKLFF
NA,14,NA,TRBJ2-3,TRBV5-1,TGCGCCAGCAGCTTGGGACAGAATGGCGATACGCAGTATTTT,CASSLGQNGDTQYF